The clone carrying this TCR beta chain was counted a few times. The antigen is unknown. The data stem from a study of shared clonotypes between healthy human individuals. For the study at large: Every donor yielded three CD4 naive, three CD4 memory, two CD8 naive and one CD8 memory plate.

General observations from the study: Memory subsets had estimated richness that was generally smaller than that of naive subsets. Across a handful of donors, naive CD4 shared roughly 5%, naive CD8 3.5% to 4%, memory CD4 over 2%, memory CD8 0.4%.

Germline-derived CDR1 and CDR2 are LNHDA and SQIVND (reference sequence). With 4 bases removed from V and 7 bases from J, the gap between germline ends came to 4 bases. The CDR3 consists of 11 residues. The repertoire was sequenced with immunoSEQ multiplex PCR; TCRdb's copy has only in-frame clones and lacks some. The sample carries about a million clones, 70% to 80% recorded once. The TCR was taken from a man aged 18 to 35 in good health. The gene calls are TRBV19 and TRBJ2-2; D is unresolved. The sample comprised memory CD4+ T cells sorted from blood. Subset here: CD45RA-negative fraction. CDR3 bases: TGTGCCAGTAGTAGTCGCGGGGAGCTGTTTTTT. It specifies CASSSRGELFF.